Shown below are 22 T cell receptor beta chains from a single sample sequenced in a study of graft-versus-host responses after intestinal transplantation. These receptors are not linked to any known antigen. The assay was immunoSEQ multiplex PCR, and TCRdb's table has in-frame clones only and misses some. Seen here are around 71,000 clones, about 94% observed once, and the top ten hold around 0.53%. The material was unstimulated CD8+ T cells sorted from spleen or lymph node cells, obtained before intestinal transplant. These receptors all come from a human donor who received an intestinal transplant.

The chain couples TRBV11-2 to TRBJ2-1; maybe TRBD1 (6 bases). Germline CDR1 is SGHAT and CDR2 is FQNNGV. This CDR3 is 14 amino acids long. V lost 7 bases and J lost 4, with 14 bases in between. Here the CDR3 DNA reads TGTGCCAGCATGGGGGCTCCACCTTACAATGAGCAGTTCTTC. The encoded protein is CASMGAPPYNEQFF.

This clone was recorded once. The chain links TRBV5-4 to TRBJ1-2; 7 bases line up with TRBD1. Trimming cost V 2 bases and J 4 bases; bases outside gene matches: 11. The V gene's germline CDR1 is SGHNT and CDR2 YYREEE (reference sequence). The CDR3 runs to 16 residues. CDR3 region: CASSFSGTALLYGYTF. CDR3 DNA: TGTGCCAGCAGCTTCTCCGGGACAGCCCTTCTCTATGGCTACACCTTC. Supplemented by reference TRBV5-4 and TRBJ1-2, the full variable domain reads ETGVTQSPTHLIKTRGQQVTLRCSSQSGHNTVSWYQQALGQGPQFIFQYYREEENGRGNFPPRFSGLQFPNYSSELNVNALELDDSALYLCASSFSGTALLYGYTFGSGTRLTVV.

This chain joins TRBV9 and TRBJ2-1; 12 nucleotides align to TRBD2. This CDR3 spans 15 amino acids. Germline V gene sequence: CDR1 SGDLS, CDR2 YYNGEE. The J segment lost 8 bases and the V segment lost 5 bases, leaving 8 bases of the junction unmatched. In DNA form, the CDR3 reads TGTGCCAGCAGACCCCTAGCGGGAGGGTCCTATGAGCAGTTCTTC. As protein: CASRPLAGGSYEQFF.

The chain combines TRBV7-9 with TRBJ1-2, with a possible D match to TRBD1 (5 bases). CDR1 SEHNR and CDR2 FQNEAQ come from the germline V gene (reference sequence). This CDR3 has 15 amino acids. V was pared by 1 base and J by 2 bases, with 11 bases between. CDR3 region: CASSLGDSVNYGYTF. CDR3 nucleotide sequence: TGTGCCAGCAGCTTAGGTGACAGCGTAAACTATGGCTACACCTTC.

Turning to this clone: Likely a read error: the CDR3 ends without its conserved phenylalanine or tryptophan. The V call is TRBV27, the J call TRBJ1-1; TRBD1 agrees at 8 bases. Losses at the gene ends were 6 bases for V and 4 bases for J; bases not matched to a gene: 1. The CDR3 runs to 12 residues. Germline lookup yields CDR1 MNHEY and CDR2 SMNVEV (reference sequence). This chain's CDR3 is CASSTGGTEAFS. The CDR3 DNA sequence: TGTGCCAGCAGCACAGGGGGCACTGAAGCTTTCTCT.

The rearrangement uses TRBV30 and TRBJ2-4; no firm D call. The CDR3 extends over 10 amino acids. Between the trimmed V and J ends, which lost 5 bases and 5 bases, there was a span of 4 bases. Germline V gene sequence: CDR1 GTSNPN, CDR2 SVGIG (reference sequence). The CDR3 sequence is CAWGENIQYF. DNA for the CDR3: TGTGCCTGGGGGGAAAACATTCAGTACTTC.

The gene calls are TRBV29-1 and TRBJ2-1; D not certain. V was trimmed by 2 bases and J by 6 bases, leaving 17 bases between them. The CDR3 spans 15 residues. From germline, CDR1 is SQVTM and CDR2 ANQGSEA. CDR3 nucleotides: TGCAGCGTTGAACCCGGGTCCTATATGGGCAATGAGCAGTTCTTC. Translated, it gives CSVEPGSYMGNEQFF.

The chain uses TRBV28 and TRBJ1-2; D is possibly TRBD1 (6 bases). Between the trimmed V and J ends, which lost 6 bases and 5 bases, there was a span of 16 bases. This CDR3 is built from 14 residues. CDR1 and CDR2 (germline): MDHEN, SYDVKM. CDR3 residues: CASSPIGGAYGYTF. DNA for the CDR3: TGTGCCAGCAGCCCTATCGGGGGCGCGTATGGCTACACCTTC.

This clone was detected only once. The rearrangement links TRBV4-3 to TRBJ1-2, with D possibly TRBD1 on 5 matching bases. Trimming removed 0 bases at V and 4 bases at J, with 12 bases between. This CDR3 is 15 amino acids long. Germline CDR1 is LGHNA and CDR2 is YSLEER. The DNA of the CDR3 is TGCGCCAGCAGCCAAGATCCGGGGGTGAGCTATGGCTACACCTTC. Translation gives CASSQDPGVSYGYTF.

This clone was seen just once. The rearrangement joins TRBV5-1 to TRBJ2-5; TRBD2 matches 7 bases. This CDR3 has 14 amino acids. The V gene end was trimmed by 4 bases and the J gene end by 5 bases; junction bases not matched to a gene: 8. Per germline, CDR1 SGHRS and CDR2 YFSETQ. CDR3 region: CASSPRGERETQYF. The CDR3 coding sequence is TGCGCCAGCAGCCCACGGGGGGAGAGGGAGACCCAGTACTTC. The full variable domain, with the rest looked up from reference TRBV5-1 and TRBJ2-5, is KAGVTQTPRYLIKTRGQQVTLSCSPISGHRSVSWYQQTPGQGLQFLFEYFSETQRNKGNFPGRFSGRQFSNSRSEMNVSTLELGDSALYLCASSPRGERETQYFGPGTRLLVL.

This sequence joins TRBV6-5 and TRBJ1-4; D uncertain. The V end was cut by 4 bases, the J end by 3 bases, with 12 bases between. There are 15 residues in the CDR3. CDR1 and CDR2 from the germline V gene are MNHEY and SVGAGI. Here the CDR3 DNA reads TGTGCCAGCAGTTCCAGTGGCGGGGCTAATGAAAAACTGTTTTTT. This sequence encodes CASSSSGGANEKLFF.

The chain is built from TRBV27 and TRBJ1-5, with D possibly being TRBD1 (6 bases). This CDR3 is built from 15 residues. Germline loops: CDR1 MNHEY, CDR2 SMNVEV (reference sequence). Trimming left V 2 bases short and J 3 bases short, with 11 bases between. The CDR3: CASSLGRGNNQPQHF. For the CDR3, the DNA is TGTGCCAGCAGTTTAGGCAGGGGCAACAATCAGCCCCAGCATTTT.

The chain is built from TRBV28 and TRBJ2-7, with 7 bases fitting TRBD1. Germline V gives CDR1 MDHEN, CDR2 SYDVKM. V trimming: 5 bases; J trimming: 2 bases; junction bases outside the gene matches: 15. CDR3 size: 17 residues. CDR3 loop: CASSLPTSDRETYEQYF. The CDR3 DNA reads TGTGCCAGCAGTCTTCCGACGTCAGACAGGGAGACCTACGAGCAGTACTTC.

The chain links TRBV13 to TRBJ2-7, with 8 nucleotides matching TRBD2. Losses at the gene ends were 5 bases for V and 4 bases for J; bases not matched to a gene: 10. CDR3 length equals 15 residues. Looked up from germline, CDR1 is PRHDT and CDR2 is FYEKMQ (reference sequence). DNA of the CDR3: TGTGCCAGCAGCCTACCTACTAGCGGTCCATACGAGCAGTACTTC. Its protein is CASSLPTSGPYEQYF.

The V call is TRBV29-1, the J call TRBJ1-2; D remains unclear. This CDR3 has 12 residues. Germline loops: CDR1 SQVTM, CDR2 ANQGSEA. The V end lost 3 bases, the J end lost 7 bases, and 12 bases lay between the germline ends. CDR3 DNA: TGCAGCGTTGAGATCTGGGGTACTGGCTACACCTTC. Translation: CSVEIWGTGYTF.

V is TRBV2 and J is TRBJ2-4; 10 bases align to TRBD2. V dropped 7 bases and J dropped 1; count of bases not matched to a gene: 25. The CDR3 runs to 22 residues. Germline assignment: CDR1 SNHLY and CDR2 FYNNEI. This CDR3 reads CASTPQRGLAQIIPWAKNIQYF. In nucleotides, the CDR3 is TGTGCCAGCACACCGCAACGGGGACTAGCGCAAATAATTCCATGGGCCAAAAACATTCAGTACTTC.

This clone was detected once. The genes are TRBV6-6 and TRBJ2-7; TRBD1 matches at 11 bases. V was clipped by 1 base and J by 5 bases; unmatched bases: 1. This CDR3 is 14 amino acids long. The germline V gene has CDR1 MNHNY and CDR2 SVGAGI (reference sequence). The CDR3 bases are TGTGCCAGCAGTTACTTGGGACAGGGGGACGAGCAGTACTTC. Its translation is CASSYLGQGDEQYF.

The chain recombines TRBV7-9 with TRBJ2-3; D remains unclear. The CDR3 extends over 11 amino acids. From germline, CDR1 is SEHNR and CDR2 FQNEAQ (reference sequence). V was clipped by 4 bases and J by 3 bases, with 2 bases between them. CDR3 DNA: TGTGCCAGCAGCTCGACAGATACGCAGTATTTT. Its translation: CASSSTDTQYF.

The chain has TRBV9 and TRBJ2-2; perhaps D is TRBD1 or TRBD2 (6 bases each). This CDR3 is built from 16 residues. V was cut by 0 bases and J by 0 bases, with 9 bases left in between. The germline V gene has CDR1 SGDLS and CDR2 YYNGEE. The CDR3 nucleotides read TGTGCCAGCAGCGTAGCGGGGGCCCCGAACACCGGGGAGCTGTTTTTT. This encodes CASSVAGAPNTGELFF.

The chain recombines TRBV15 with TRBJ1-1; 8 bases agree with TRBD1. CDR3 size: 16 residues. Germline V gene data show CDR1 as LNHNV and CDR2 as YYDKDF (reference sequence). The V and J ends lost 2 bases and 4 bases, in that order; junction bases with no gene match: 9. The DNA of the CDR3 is TGTGCCACCAGCAGATCCGGGACAGGACGGGGCACTGAAGCTTTCTTT. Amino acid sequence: CATSRSGTGRGTEAFF.

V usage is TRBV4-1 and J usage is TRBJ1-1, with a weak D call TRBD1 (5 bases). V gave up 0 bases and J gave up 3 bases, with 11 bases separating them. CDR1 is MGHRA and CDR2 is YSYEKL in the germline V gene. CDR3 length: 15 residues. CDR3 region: CASSQDVTEDTEAFF. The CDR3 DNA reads TGCGCCAGCAGCCAAGACGTGACAGAGGACACTGAAGCTTTCTTT.

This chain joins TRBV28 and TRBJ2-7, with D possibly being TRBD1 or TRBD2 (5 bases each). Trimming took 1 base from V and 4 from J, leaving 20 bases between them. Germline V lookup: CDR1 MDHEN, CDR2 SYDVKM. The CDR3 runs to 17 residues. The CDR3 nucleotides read TGTGCCAGCAGTTTATTAGACGGGGCACAGGATCATTACGAGCAGTACTTC. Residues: CASSLLDGAQDHYEQYF.